A single TCR beta chain is shown here with its context. V lost 0 bases and J lost 1, with 17 bases in between. CDR1 KGHSH and CDR2 LQKENI come from the germline V gene. The CDR3 runs 18 residues. The record originates from a study of blood T cell repertoires in COVID-19. Data came from immunoSEQ multiplex PCR; TCRdb stores just in-frame clones and leaves some out. The table lists approximately 170,000 clones, roughly 89% of them singletons. V and J are TRBV18 and TRBJ2-3, with unresolved D. The sequence derives from a man between 18 and 35 years old with active or convalescent COVID-19. Sequencing input: peripheral blood. CDR3 coding DNA: TGTGCCAGCTCACCACCGAGCAGAACCGGGTCAGGCACAGATACGCAGTATTTT. Amino acids: CASSPPSRTGSGTDTQYF.